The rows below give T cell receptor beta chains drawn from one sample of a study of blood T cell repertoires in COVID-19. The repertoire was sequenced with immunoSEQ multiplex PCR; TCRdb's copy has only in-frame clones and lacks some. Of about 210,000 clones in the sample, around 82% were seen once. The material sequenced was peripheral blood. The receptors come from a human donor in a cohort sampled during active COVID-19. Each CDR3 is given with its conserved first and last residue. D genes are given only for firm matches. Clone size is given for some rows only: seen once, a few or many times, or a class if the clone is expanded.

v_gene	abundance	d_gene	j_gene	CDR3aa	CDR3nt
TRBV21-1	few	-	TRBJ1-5	CASSKVGGTGAQPQHF	TGTGCCAGCAGCAAAGTGGGGGGGACAGGGGCCCAGCCCCAGCATTTT
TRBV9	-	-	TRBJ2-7	CASSTRGGSPEQYF	TGTGCCAGCTCAACGCGAGGGGGAAGTCCCGAGCAGTACTTC
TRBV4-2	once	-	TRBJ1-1	CASSQRDKGYGNTEAFF	TGTGCCAGCAGCCAACGGGACAAGGGGTACGGGAACACTGAAGCTTTCTTT
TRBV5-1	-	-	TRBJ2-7	CASSAQGGSYEQYF	TGCGCCAGCAGCGCCCAGGGGGGCTCCTACGAGCAGTACTTC
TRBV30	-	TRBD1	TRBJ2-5	CAWSRGFETQYF	TGTGCCTGGAGCAGGGGGTTTGAGACCCAGTACTTC
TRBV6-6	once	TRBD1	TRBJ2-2	CASTRTWDSANTGELFF	TGTGCCAGCACTCGCACCTGGGACAGCGCGAACACCGGGGAGCTGTTTTTT
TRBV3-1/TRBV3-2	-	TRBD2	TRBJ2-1	CASSHSPGLAGFNEQFF	TGTGCCAGCAGCCACTCCCCGGGACTAGCGGGATTCAATGAGCAGTTCTTC
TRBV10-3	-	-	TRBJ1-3	CAISEIGHSGNTIYF	TGTGCCATCAGTGAGATTGGACACTCTGGAAACACCATATATTTT
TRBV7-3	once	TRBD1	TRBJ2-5	CASSPTGAGETQYF	TGTGCCAGCAGCCCCACAGGGGCGGGAGAGACCCAGTACTTC
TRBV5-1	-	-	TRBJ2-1	CASSSTYGISNEQFF	TGCGCCAGCAGCTCGACTTACGGTATCAGCAATGAGCAGTTCTTC
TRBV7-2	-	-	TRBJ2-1	CASSSLGYEQFF	TGTGCCAGCAGCTCCTTGGGCTATGAGCAGTTCTTC
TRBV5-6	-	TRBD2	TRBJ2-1	CASSLAGLAGNEQFF	TGTGCCAGCAGCTTGGCCGGACTAGCGGGAAATGAGCAGTTCTTC
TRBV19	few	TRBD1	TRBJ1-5	CASSSRDRGGNQPQHF	TGTGCCAGTAGTAGCCGGGACAGGGGTGGCAATCAGCCCCAGCATTTT
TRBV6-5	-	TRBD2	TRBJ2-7	CASSRTSIGDEQYF	TGTGCCAGCAGTAGGACTAGCATAGGCGACGAGCAGTACTTC
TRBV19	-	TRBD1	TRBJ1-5	CASSATGGNQPQHF	TGTGCCAGTAGTGCCACAGGGGGGAATCAGCCCCAGCATTTT
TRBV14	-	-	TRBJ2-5	CASSQVRTVSMQETQYF	TGTGCCAGCAGCCAAGTTCGGACAGTTTCCATGCAAGAGACCCAGTACTTC
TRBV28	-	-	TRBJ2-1	CASSFLYNEQFF	TGTGCCAGCAGTTTCCTCTACAATGAGCAGTTCTTC
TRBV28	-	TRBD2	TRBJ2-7	CASSSTAGGYEQYF	TGTGCCAGCAGTTCCACAGCGGGGGGGTACGAGCAGTACTTC
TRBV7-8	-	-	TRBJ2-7	CASSTVENEDVYEQYF	TGTGCCAGCAGCACGGTCGAGAATGAGGATGTCTACGAGCAGTACTTC
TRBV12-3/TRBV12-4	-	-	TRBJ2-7	CASSLLDQNEQYF	TGTGCCAGCAGCCTACTAGATCAGAACGAGCAGTACTTC
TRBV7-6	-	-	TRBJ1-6	CASSFSRTASNSPLHF	TGTGCCAGCAGCTTCAGTCGGACAGCGAGTAATTCACCCCTCCACTTT
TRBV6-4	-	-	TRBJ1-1	CASRDVHLNTEAFF	TGTGCCAGCCGGGATGTACACCTGAACACTGAAGCTTTCTTT
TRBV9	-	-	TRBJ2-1	CASSVKTGNEQFF	TGTGCCAGCAGCGTAAAGACGGGCAATGAGCAGTTCTTC
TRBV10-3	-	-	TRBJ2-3	CAISEVGGGGAPDTQYF	TGTGCCATCAGTGAAGTGGGGGGGGGCGGGGCACCAGATACGCAGTATTTT
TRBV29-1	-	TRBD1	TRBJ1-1	CSVATGVKTEAFF	TGCAGCGTGGCGACAGGGGTTAAAACTGAAGCTTTCTTT